The rows below give T cell receptor beta chains drawn from one sample of a study of T cell changes during pregnancy in multiple sclerosis. TCRdb's table, derived via immunoSEQ multiplex PCR, lists solely in-frame clones and lacks some. The data show 40,000 to 60,000 clones, approximately 90% seen once. The material sequenced was CD8+ T cells from peripheral blood mononuclear cells, taken in the second trimester of pregnancy. These receptors came from a female donor with multiple sclerosis, enrolled in a pregnancy study. The CDR3 runs from the conserved cysteine through the conserved F or W. The order of the fields is J gene, D gene, V gene, clone size, CDR3 protein, CDR3 DNA. A D gene is named only where the DNA matches it firmly. For some rows the clone size is stated as once, few or many, or as a class when expanded; others skip it.

TRBJ2-7 | NA | TRBV4-1 | NA | CASSQDEAVTYEQYF | TGCGCCAGCAGCCAAGATGAGGCAGTCACCTACGAGCAGTACTTC
TRBJ2-3 | TRBD1 | TRBV6-4 | once | CASSSTGGTDTQYF | TGTGCCAGCAGTAGCACAGGGGGCACAGATACGCAGTATTTT
TRBJ1-1 | NA | TRBV27 | NA | CASRRDTSNTEAFF | TGTGCCAGCAGGAGGGACACTTCGAACACTGAAGCTTTCTTT
TRBJ1-5 | NA | TRBV19 | NA | CASSIRRGVNQPQHF | TGTGCCAGTAGTATTCGCAGGGGCGTCAATCAGCCCCAGCATTTT
TRBJ1-2 | NA | TRBV19 | NA | CASSTRAYGYTF | TGTGCCAGTAGTACCAGGGCCTATGGCTACACCTTC
TRBJ1-2 | TRBD1 | TRBV4-1 | NA | CASSHRTGGAGGGYTF | TGCGCCAGCAGCCACCGTACAGGGGGCGCGGGGGGTGGCTACACCTTC
TRBJ2-3 | NA | TRBV7-8 | NA | CASSPFGNTDTQYF | TGTGCCAGCTCCCCGTTCGGGAACACAGATACGCAGTATTTT
TRBJ1-3 | NA | TRBV19 | NA | CASSTGVGDTIYF | TGTGCCAGTAGTACGGGGGTAGGGGACACCATATATTTT
TRBJ1-2 | NA | TRBV9 | NA | CASSVAPDTAYGYTF | TGTGCCAGCAGCGTCGCCCCGGACACTGCCTATGGCTACACCTTC
TRBJ1-4 | TRBD1 | TRBV4-3 | NA | CASSQEKVGTGGEKLFF | TGCGCCAGCAGCCAAGAGAAAGTAGGGACAGGCGGCGAAAAACTGTTTTTT
TRBJ2-7 | TRBD2 | TRBV4-1 | NA | CASSGGPGLNGYEQYF | TGCGCCAGCAGCGGAGGACCGGGACTAAACGGATACGAGCAGTACTTC
TRBJ1-2 | NA | TRBV15 | NA | CATSTQVDYGYTF | TGTGCCACCAGCACCCAGGTGGACTATGGCTACACCTTC
TRBJ2-2 | NA | TRBV6-5 | NA | CASSRGGNTGELFF | TGTGCCAGCAGTAGAGGGGGAAACACCGGGGAGCTGTTTTTT
TRBJ2-1 | TRBD2 | TRBV7-2 | once | CASSAGTSGILLDEQFF | TGTGCCAGCAGCGCCGGGACTAGCGGGATCCTTTTGGATGAGCAGTTCTTC
TRBJ2-3 | NA | TRBV18 | NA | CASSPPQRANTQYF | TGTGCCAGCTCACCGCCCCAGAGGGCAAATACGCAGTATTTT
TRBJ1-1 | NA | TRBV7-8 | once | CASSSRGGNTEAFF | TGTGCCAGCAGTTCCCGGGGGGGGAACACTGAAGCTTTCTTT
TRBJ1-2 | NA | TRBV7-8 | NA | CASSLQQGLNYGYTF | TGTGCCAGCAGCTTACAACAGGGCCTAAACTATGGCTACACCTTC
TRBJ2-1 | TRBD2 | TRBV18 | NA | CASSTSSGDYNEQFF | TGTGCCAGCTCAACCTCAAGCGGGGACTACAATGAGCAGTTCTTC
TRBJ2-2 | TRBD2 | TRBV12-5 | NA | CASGSPGTSGGHTGELFF | TGTGCTAGTGGTTCCCCGGGGACTAGCGGGGGACACACCGGGGAGCTGTTTTTT
TRBJ1-2 | NA | TRBV29-1 | NA | CSVTHPANYGYTF | TGCAGCGTTACGCATCCAGCTAACTATGGCTACACCTTC
TRBJ1-2 | NA | TRBV4-1 | NA | CASSPGAYGYTF | TGCGCCAGCAGCCCAGGGGCCTATGGCTACACCTTC
TRBJ1-1 | NA | TRBV4-1 | NA | CASSQDNFLWWGRNTEAFF | TGCGCCAGCAGCCAAGATAACTTCCTCTGGTGGGGCCGCAACACTGAAGCTTTCTTT
TRBJ1-4 | NA | TRBV5-1 | NA | CASSWPSGDATNEKLFF | TGCGCCAGCAGCTGGCCCTCAGGGGATGCAACTAATGAAAAACTGTTTTTT
TRBJ2-1 | NA | TRBV6-6 | NA | CASSYSLYNEQFF | TGTGCCAGCAGTTACTCCCTCTACAATGAGCAGTTCTTC
TRBJ2-7 | NA | TRBV25-1 | NA | CASSGQADPEQYF | TGTGCCAGCAGTGGACAGGCCGACCCGGAGCAGTACTTC
TRBJ2-1 | NA | TRBV9 | NA | CASSVAGPLSNEQFF | TGTGCCAGCAGCGTAGCGGGTCCGTTGAGCAATGAGCAGTTCTTC
TRBJ2-5 | NA | TRBV4-3 | NA | CASSQSDTRQTQYF | TGCGCCAGCAGCCAATCGGACACTCGGCAGACCCAGTACTTC
TRBJ1-6 | TRBD1 | TRBV14 | NA | CASSLTGGDSPLHF | TGTGCCAGCAGCCTCACAGGGGGCGATTCACCCCTCCACTTT